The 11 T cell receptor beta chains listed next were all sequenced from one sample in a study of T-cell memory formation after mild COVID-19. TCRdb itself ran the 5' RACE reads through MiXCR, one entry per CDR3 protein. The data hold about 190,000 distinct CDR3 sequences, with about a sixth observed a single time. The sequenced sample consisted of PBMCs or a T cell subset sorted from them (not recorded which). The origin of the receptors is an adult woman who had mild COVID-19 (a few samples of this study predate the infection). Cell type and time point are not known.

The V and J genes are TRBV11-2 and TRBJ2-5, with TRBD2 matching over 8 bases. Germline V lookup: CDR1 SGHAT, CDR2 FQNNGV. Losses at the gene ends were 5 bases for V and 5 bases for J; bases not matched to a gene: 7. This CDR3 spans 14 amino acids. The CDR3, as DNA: TGTGCCAGCAGCCCCGGGGGGGCCCGGGAGACCCAGTACTTC. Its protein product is CASSPGGARETQYF.

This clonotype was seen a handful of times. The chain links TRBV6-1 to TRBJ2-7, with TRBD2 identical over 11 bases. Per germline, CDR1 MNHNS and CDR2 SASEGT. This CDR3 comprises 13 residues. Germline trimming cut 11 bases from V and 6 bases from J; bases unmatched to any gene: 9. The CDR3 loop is CAGLTSGASEQYF. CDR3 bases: TGTGCCGGGCTGACTAGCGGGGCCTCCGAGCAGTACTTC.

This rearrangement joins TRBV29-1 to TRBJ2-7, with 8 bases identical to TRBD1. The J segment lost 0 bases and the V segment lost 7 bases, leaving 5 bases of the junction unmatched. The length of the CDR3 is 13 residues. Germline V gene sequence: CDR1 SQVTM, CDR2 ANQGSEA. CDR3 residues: CSGQTGDSYEQYF. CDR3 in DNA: TGCAGCGGCCAGACAGGGGACTCCTACGAGCAGTACTTC.

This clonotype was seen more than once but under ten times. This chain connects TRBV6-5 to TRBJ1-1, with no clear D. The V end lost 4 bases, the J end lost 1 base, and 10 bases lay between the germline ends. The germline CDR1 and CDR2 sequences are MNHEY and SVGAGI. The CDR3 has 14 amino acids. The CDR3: CASSSVRGNTEAFF. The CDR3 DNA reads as TGTGCCAGCAGTTCGGTCCGGGGGAACACTGAAGCTTTCTTT.

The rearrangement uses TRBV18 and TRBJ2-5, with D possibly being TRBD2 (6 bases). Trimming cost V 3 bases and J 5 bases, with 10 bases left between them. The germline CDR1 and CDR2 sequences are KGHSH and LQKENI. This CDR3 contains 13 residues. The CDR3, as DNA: TGTGCCAGCTCACCGGGACTTTTGGAGACCCAGTACTTC. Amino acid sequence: CASSPGLLETQYF. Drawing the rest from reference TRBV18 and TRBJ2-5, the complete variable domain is NAGVMQNPRHLVRRRGQEARLRCSPMKGHSHVYWYRQLPEEGLKFMVYLQKENIIDESGMPKERFSAEFPKEGPSILRIQQVVRGDSAAYFCASSPGLLETQYFGPGTRLLVL.

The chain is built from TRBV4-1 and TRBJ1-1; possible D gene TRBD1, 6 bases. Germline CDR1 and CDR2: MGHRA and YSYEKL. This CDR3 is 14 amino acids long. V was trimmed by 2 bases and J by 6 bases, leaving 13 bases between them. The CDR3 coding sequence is TGCGCCAGCAGCCAAACCCGGGGGGGCGCTGAAGCTTTCTTT. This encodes CASSQTRGGAEAFF.

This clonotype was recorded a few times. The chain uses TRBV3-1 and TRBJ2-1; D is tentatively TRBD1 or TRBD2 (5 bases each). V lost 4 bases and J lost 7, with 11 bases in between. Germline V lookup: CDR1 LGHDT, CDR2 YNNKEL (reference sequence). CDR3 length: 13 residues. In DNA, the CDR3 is TGTGCCAGCAGCCGCTCCGGGACGAATGAGCAGTTCTTC. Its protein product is CASSRSGTNEQFF.

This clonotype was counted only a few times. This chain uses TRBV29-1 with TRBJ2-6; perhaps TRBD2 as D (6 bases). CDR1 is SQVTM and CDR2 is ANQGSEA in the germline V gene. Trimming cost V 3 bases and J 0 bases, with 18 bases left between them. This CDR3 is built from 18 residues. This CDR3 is CSVDGRFEDSSGANVLTF. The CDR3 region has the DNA TGCAGCGTTGATGGGAGGTTTGAAGATAGCTCTGGGGCCAACGTCCTGACTTTC.

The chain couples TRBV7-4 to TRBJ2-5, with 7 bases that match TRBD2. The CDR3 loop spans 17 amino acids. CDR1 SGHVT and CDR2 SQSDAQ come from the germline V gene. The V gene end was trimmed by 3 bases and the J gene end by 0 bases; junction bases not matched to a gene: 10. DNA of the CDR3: TGTGCCAGCAGCTTTCCCATCCTCACTAGCGACCAAGAGACCCAGTACTTC. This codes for CASSFPILTSDQETQYF.

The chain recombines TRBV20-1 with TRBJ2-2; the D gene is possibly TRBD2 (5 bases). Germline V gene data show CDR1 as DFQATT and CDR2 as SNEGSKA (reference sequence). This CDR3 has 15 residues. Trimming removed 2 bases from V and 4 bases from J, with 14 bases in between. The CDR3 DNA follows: TGCAGTGCTAGACCGAACGGGGTTTTCACCGGGGAGCTGTTTTTT. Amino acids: CSARPNGVFTGELFF.

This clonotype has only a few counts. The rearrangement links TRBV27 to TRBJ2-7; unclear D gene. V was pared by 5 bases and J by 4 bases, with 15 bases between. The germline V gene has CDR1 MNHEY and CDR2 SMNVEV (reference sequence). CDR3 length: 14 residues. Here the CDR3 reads CASSPHPPDYEQYF. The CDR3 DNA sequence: TGTGCCAGCAGTCCCCACCCACCGGATTACGAGCAGTACTTC.